Listed below are T cell receptor beta chains from one sample, sequenced in a study of blood T cell repertoires in COVID-19. Method: immunoSEQ multiplex PCR; TCRdb's copy keeps in-frame clones and lacks some. The sample records roughly 50,000 clones, roughly nine tenths being singletons. Sequenced: peripheral blood. These receptors came from a woman between 35 and 50 years old with active COVID-19. Each CDR3 is given with its conserved first and last residue. Each record gives: D gene, clone size, J gene, V gene, CDR3 protein, CDR3 DNA. The D gene is left open where the match is weak. Rows give clone size only sometimes, using once, few, many, or a class for an expanded clone.

d_gene: TRBD1
abundance: -
j_gene: TRBJ1-2
v_gene: TRBV7-9
CDR3aa: CASSLDPTGAVTDGYTF
CDR3nt: TGTGCCAGCAGCTTAGATCCGACAGGGGCGGTTACCGATGGCTACACCTTC

d_gene: TRBD1
abundance: -
j_gene: TRBJ1-6
v_gene: TRBV9
CDR3aa: CASSPDRANSPLHF
CDR3nt: TGTGCCAGCAGCCCCGACAGGGCCAATTCACCCCTCCACTTT

d_gene: -
abundance: -
j_gene: TRBJ2-1
v_gene: TRBV5-6
CDR3aa: CASSFINEQFF
CDR3nt: TGTGCCAGCAGTTTTATTAATGAGCAGTTCTTC

d_gene: -
abundance: -
j_gene: TRBJ1-1
v_gene: TRBV6-5
CDR3aa: CASSTRVSSTEAFF
CDR3nt: TGTGCCAGCAGCACCAGGGTAAGCAGCACTGAAGCTTTCTTT

d_gene: -
abundance: -
j_gene: TRBJ2-2
v_gene: TRBV2
CDR3aa: CASSWQGGNTGELFF
CDR3nt: TGTGCCAGCAGTTGGCAGGGCGGAAACACCGGGGAGCTGTTTTTT

d_gene: -
abundance: -
j_gene: TRBJ1-2
v_gene: TRBV25-1
CDR3aa: CASSEMVGVDYGYTF
CDR3nt: TGTGCCAGCAGTGAGATGGTCGGGGTGGACTATGGCTACACCTTC

d_gene: TRBD1
abundance: -
j_gene: TRBJ1-1
v_gene: TRBV11-3
CDR3aa: CASSPVTGGGRAFF
CDR3nt: TGTGCCAGCAGTCCTGTAACAGGGGGCGGAAGAGCTTTCTTT

d_gene: -
abundance: -
j_gene: TRBJ2-2
v_gene: TRBV7-3
CDR3aa: CASSLIQWQANTGELFF
CDR3nt: TGTGCCAGCAGCTTAATCCAATGGCAGGCGAACACCGGGGAGCTGTTTTTT

d_gene: TRBD1
abundance: -
j_gene: TRBJ2-3
v_gene: TRBV7-3
CDR3aa: CASSQPTTGGGTDTQYF
CDR3nt: TGTGCCAGCAGCCAACCAACGACAGGGGGGGGCACAGATACGCAGTATTTT

d_gene: TRBD1
abundance: -
j_gene: TRBJ1-5
v_gene: TRBV30
CDR3aa: CAWSGTGTGGQPQHF
CDR3nt: TGTGCCTGGAGTGGGACTGGGACAGGGGGTCAGCCCCAGCATTTT

d_gene: -
abundance: -
j_gene: TRBJ2-3
v_gene: TRBV18
CDR3aa: CASSPELQSTDTQYF
CDR3nt: TGTGCCAGCTCACCAGAGTTACAGAGCACAGATACGCAGTATTTT

d_gene: -
abundance: -
j_gene: TRBJ2-4
v_gene: TRBV5-1
CDR3aa: CASSSDRANIQYF
CDR3nt: TGCGCCAGCAGCTCCGATCGCGCAAACATTCAGTACTTC

d_gene: -
abundance: -
j_gene: TRBJ1-6
v_gene: TRBV10-3
CDR3aa: CAISVEDRNSPLHF
CDR3nt: TGTGCCATCAGTGTCGAGGACAGAAATTCACCCCTCCACTTT

d_gene: -
abundance: -
j_gene: TRBJ1-1
v_gene: TRBV6-1
CDR3aa: CASSVGDTLSNTEAFF
CDR3nt: TGTGCCAGCAGTGTAGGGGACACCTTATCGAACACTGAAGCTTTCTTT

d_gene: TRBD2
abundance: -
j_gene: TRBJ2-5
v_gene: TRBV6-5
CDR3aa: CARTSGGECQETQYF
CDR3nt: TGTGCCAGGACTAGCGGGGGAGAATGCCAAGAGACCCAGTACTTC

d_gene: TRBD1
abundance: -
j_gene: TRBJ2-7
v_gene: TRBV6-5
CDR3aa: CASSYVTGGPEQYF
CDR3nt: TGTGCCAGCAGTTACGTGACAGGGGGCCCCGAGCAGTACTTC

d_gene: -
abundance: -
j_gene: TRBJ1-1
v_gene: TRBV12-3/TRBV12-4
CDR3aa: CASSRVGGTEAFF
CDR3nt: TGTGCCAGCAGCCGTGTTGGGGGGACTGAAGCTTTCTTT

d_gene: -
abundance: -
j_gene: TRBJ1-3
v_gene: TRBV2
CDR3aa: CASSERGGRGNTIYF
CDR3nt: TGTGCCAGCAGTGAAAGGGGGGGGCGCGGAAACACCATATATTTT

d_gene: -
abundance: -
j_gene: TRBJ1-1
v_gene: TRBV6-6
CDR3aa: CASNHRKLNTEAFF
CDR3nt: TGTGCCAGCAACCACAGGAAACTGAACACTGAAGCTTTCTTT

d_gene: -
abundance: -
j_gene: TRBJ1-5
v_gene: TRBV6-6
CDR3aa: CASSPLSVGAGRQHF
CDR3nt: TGTGCCAGCTCACCCCTCTCCGTGGGGGCTGGACGCCAGCATTTT

d_gene: TRBD2
abundance: -
j_gene: TRBJ2-1
v_gene: TRBV12-5
CDR3aa: CASGPSHLLAGEVNEQFF
CDR3nt: TGTGCTAGTGGTCCAAGCCACCTACTAGCGGGGGAGGTCAATGAGCAGTTCTTC

d_gene: -
abundance: -
j_gene: TRBJ1-5
v_gene: TRBV5-5
CDR3aa: CASSHFGQLNQPQHF
CDR3nt: TGTGCCAGCAGCCATTTTGGACAGCTTAATCAGCCCCAGCATTTT

d_gene: -
abundance: -
j_gene: TRBJ2-2
v_gene: TRBV7-6
CDR3aa: CASSPHIGQGTGELFF
CDR3nt: TGTGCCAGCAGCCCGCATATAGGACAAGGCACCGGGGAGCTGTTTTTT

d_gene: -
abundance: few
j_gene: TRBJ2-7
v_gene: TRBV7-9
CDR3aa: CASSFFWTGSSYEQYF
CDR3nt: TGTGCCAGCAGCTTTTTCTGGACGGGGAGCTCCTACGAGCAGTACTTC

d_gene: -
abundance: -
j_gene: TRBJ2-5
v_gene: TRBV5-6
CDR3aa: CASSQGVAETQYF
CDR3nt: TGTGCCAGCAGCCAAGGGGTGGCGGAGACCCAGTACTTC

d_gene: -
abundance: -
j_gene: TRBJ2-3
v_gene: TRBV11-3
CDR3aa: CASSLVSGTQYF
CDR3nt: TGTGCCAGCAGCTTAGTGTCCGGGACGCAGTATTTT